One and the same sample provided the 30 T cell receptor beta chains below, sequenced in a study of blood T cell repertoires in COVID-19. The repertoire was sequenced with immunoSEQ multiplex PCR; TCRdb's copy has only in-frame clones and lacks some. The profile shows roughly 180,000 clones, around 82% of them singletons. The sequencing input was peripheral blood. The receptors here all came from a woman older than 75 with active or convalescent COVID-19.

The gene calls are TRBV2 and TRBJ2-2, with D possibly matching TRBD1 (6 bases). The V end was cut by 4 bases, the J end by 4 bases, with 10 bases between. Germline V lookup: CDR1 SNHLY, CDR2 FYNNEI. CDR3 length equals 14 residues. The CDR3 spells CASSALGGTGELFF. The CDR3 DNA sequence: TGTGCCAGCAGTGCCCTAGGGGGCACCGGGGAGCTGTTTTTT.

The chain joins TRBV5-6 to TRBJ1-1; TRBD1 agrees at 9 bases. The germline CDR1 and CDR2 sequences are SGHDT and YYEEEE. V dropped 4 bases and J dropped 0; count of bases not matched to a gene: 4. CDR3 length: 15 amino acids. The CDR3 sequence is CASSRNRGLNTEAFF. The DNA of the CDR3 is TGTGCCAGCAGCAGAAACAGGGGGCTGAACACTGAAGCTTTCTTT.

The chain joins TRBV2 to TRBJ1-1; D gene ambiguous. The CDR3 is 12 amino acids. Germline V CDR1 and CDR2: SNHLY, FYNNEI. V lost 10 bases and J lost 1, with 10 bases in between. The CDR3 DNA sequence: TGTGCCACCGCTAGACCGAACACTGAAGCTTTCTTT. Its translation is CATARPNTEAFF.

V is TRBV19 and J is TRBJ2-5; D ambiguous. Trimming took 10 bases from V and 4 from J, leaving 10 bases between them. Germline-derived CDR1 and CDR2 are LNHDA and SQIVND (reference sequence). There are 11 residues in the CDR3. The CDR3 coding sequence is TGTGCCACCGAACGAGGAGAGACCCAGTACTTC. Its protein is CATERGETQYF.

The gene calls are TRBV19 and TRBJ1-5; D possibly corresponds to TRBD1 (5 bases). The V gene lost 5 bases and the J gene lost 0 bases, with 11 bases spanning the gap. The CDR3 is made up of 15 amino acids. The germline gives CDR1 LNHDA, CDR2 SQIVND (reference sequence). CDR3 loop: CASSPRGDSNQPQHF. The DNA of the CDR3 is TGTGCCAGTAGTCCCCGGGGGGATAGCAATCAGCCCCAGCATTTT. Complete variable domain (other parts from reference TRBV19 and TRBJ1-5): DGGITQSPKYLFRKEGQNVTLSCEQNLNHDAMYWYRQDPGQGLRLIYYSQIVNDFQKGDIAEGYSVSREKKESFPLTVTSAQKNPTAFYLCASSPRGDSNQPQHFGDGTRLSIL.

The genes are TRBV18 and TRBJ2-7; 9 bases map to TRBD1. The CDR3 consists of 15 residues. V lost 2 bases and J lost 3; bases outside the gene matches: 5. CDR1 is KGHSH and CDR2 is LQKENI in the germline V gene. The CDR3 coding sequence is TGTGCCAGCTCACCAGTAGAGACAGGGGGCTACGAGCAGTACTTC. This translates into CASSPVETGGYEQYF. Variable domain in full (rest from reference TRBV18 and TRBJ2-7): NAGVMQNPRHLVRRRGQEARLRCSPMKGHSHVYWYRQLPEEGLKFMVYLQKENIIDESGMPKERFSAEFPKEGPSILRIQQVVRGDSAAYFCASSPVETGGYEQYFGPGTRLTVT.

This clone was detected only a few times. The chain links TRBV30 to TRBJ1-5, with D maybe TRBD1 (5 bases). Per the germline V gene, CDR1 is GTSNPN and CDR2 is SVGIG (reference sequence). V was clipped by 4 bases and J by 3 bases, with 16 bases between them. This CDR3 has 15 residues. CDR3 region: CAWNLGDSTNQPQHF. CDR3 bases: TGTGCCTGGAACCTCGGGGACTCTACCAATCAGCCCCAGCATTTT.

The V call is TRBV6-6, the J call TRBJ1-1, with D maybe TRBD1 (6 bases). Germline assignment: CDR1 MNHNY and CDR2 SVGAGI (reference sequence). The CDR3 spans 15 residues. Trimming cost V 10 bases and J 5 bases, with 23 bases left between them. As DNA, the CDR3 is TGTGCCAACTCCGGGACACTGGTGGGGGTAACTGAAGCTTTCTTT. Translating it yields CANSGTLVGVTEAFF.

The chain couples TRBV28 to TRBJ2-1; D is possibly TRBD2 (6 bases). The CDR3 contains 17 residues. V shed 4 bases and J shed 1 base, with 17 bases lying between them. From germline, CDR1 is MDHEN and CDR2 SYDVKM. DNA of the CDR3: TGTGCCAGCAGTTCCGCCCGGTTTCGGGGGTCCTACAATGAGCAGTTCTTC. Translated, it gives CASSSARFRGSYNEQFF. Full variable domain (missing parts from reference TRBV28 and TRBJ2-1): DVKVTQSSRYLVKRTGEKVFLECVQDMDHENMFWYRQDPGLGLRLIYFSYDVKMKEKGDIPEGYSVSREKKERFSLILESASTNQTSMYLCASSSARFRGSYNEQFFGPGTRLTVL.

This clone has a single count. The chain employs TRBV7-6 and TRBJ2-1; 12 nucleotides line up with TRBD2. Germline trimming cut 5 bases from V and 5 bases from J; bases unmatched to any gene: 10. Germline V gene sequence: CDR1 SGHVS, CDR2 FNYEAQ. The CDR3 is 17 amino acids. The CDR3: CASSIGRLAGVNNEQFF. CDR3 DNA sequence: TGTGCCAGCAGCATCGGGCGACTAGCGGGAGTTAACAATGAGCAGTTCTTC.

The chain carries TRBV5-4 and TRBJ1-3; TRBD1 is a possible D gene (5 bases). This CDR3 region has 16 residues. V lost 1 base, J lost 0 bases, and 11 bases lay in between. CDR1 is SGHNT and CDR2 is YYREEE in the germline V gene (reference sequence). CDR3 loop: CASSLMGGTSGNTIYF. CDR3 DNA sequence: TGTGCCAGCAGCTTGATGGGGGGTACCTCTGGAAACACCATATATTTT.

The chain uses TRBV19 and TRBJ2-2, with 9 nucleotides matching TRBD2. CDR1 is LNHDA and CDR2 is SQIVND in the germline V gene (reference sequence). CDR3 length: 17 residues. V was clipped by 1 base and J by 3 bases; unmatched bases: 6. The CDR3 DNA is TGTGCCAGTAGTATAGTTGGCCTAGCGGGACACACCGGGGAGCTGTTTTTT. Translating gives CASSIVGLAGHTGELFF.

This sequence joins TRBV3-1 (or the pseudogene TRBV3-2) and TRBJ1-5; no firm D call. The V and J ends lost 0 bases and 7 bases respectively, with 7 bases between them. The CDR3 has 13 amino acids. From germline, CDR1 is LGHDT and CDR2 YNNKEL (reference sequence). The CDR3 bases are TGTGCCAGCAGCCAAGATTCACTCCAGCCCCAGCATTTT. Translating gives CASSQDSLQPQHF.

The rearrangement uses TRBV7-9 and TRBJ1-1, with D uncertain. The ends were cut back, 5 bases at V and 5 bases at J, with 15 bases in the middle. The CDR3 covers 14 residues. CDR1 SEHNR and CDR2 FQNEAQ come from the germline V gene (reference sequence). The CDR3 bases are TGTGCCAGCAGCCGAGTCGTAGGGAGAACTGAAGCTTTCTTT. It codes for CASSRVVGRTEAFF.

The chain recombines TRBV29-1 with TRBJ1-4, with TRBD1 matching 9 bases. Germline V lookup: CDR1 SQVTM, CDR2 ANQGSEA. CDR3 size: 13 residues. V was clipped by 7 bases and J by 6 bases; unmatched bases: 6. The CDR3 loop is CSAGTGTHEKLFF. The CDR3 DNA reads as TGCAGCGCGGGGACAGGGACGCATGAAAAACTGTTTTTT. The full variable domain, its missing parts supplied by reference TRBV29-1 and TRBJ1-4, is SAVISQKPSRDICQRGTSLTIQCQVDSQVTMMFWYRQQPGQSLTLIATANQGSEATYESGFVIDKFPISRPNLTFSTLTVSNMSPEDSSIYLCSAGTGTHEKLFFGSGTQLSVL.

The CDR3 loop is CASSLVRTSLVEQYF. The CDR3 DNA reads as TGTGCCAGCAGCTTGGTGAGGACTAGCCTCGTCGAGCAGTACTTC. The rearrangement joins TRBV5-6 to TRBJ2-7; TRBD2 aligns across 8 bases. The V and J ends lost 0 bases and 6 bases, in that order; junction bases with no gene match: 8. Germline V gives CDR1 SGHDT, CDR2 YYEEEE. This CDR3 comprises 15 residues.

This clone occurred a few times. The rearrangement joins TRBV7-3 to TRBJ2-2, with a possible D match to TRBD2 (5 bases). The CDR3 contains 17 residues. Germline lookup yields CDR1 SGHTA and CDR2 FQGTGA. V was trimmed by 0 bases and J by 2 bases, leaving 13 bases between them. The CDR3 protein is CASSLTPRGLNTGELFF. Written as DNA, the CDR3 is TGTGCCAGCAGCTTAACCCCCAGAGGACTCAACACCGGGGAGCTGTTTTTT. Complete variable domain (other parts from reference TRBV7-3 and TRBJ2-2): GAGVSQTPSNKVTEKGKYVELRCDPISGHTALYWYRQSLGQGPEFLIYFQGTGAADDSGLPNDRFFAVRPEGSVSTLKIQRTERGDSAVYLCASSLTPRGLNTGELFFGEGSRLTVL.

The CDR3 DNA is TGTGCCAGCAGGCACGGGACTAGCGGGGCCTACAATGAGCAGTTCTTC. Its protein product is CASRHGTSGAYNEQFF. The rearrangement uses TRBV2 and TRBJ2-1; 13 bases fit TRBD2. Per the germline V gene, CDR1 is SNHLY and CDR2 is FYNNEI. The trim removed 6 bases at V and 2 bases at J, leaving 4 bases unmatched. The CDR3 totals 16 residues.

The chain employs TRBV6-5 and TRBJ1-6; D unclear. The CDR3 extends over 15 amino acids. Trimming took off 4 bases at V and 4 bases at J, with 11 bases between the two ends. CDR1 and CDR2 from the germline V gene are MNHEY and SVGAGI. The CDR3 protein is CASSSNGVYNSPLHF. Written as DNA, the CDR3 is TGTGCCAGCAGTTCTAACGGGGTTTATAATTCACCCCTCCACTTT.

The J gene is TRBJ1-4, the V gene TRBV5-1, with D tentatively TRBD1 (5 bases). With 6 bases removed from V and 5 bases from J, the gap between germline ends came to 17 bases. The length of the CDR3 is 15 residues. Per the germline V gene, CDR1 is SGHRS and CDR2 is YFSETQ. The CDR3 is CASTTGGGSNEKLFF. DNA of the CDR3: TGCGCCAGCACCACCGGGGGGGGGTCCAATGAAAAACTGTTTTTT. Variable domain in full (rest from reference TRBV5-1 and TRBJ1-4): KAGVTQTPRYLIKTRGQQVTLSCSPISGHRSVSWYQQTPGQGLQFLFEYFSETQRNKGNFPGRFSGRQFSNSRSEMNVSTLELGDSALYLCASTTGGGSNEKLFFGSGTQLSVL.

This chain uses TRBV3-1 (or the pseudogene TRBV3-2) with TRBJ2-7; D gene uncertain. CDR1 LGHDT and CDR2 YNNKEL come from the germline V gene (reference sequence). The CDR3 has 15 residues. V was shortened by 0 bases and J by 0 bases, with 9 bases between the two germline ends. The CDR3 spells CASSQEARSSYEQYF. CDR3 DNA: TGTGCCAGCAGCCAAGAGGCTCGAAGCTCCTACGAGCAGTACTTC.

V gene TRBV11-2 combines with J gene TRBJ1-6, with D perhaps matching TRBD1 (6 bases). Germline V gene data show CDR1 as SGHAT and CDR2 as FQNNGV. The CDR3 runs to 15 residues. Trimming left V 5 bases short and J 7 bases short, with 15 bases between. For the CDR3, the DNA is TGTGCCAGCAGCAAAGAACAGGGAGGGAATTCACCCCTCCACTTT. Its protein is CASSKEQGGNSPLHF.

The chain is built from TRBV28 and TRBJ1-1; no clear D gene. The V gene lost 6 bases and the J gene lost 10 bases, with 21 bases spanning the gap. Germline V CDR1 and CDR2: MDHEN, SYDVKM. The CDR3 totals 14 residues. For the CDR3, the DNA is TGTGCCAGCAGCCCTGTCGTGTCTCAGGTGGCAGCTTTCTTT. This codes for CASSPVVSQVAAFF.

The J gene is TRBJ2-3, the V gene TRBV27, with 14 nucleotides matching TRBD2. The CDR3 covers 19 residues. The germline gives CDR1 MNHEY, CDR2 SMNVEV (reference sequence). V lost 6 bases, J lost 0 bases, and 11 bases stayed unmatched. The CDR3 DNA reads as TGTGCCAGCAGCCCGACAAGGACTAGCGGGGGGACCAGCACAGATACGCAGTATTTT. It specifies CASSPTRTSGGTSTDTQYF.

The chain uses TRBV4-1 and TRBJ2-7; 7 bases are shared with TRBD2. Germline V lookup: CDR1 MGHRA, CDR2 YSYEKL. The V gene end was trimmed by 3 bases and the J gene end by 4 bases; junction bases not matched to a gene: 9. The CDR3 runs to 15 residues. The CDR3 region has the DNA TGCGCCAGCAGCCACATTAGGGGAGGGCTTTACGAGCAGTACTTC. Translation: CASSHIRGGLYEQYF.

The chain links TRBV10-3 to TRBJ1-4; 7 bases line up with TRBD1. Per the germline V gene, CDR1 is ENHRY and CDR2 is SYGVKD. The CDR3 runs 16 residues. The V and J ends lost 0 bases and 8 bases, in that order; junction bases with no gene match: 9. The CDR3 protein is CAISESMGQISEKLFF. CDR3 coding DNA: TGTGCCATCAGTGAGTCAATGGGACAGATAAGCGAAAAACTGTTTTTT.

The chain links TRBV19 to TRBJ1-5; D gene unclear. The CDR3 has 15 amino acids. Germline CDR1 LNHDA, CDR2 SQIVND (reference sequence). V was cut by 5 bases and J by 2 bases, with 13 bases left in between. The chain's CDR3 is CASSARGYGNQPQHF. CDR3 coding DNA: TGTGCCAGTAGTGCCCGGGGATACGGCAATCAGCCCCAGCATTTT.

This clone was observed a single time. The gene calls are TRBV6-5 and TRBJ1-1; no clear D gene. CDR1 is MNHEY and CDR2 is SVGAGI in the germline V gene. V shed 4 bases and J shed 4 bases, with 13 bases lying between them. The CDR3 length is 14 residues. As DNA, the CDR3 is TGTGCCAGCAGTTTGGCTAGTCTGGGCACTGAAGCTTTCTTT. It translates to CASSLASLGTEAFF.

CDR3 in DNA: TGTGCCAGTAGTACCCACAGGGGTATGAACACTGAAGCTTTCTTT. The encoded protein is CASSTHRGMNTEAFF. This chain joins TRBV19 and TRBJ1-1, with TRBD1 identical over 7 bases. The CDR3 covers 15 residues. Germline loops: CDR1 LNHDA, CDR2 SQIVND (reference sequence). The ends lost 4 bases at V and 0 bases at J; junction bases unmatched: 5.

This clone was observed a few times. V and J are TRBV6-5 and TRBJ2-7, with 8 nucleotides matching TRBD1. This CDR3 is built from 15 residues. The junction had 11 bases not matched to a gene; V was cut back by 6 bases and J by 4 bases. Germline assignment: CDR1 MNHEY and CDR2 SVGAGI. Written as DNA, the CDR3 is TGTGCCAGCAGCACAGAAGGGACAGGTTTTTACGAGCAGTACTTC. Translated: CASSTEGTGFYEQYF.